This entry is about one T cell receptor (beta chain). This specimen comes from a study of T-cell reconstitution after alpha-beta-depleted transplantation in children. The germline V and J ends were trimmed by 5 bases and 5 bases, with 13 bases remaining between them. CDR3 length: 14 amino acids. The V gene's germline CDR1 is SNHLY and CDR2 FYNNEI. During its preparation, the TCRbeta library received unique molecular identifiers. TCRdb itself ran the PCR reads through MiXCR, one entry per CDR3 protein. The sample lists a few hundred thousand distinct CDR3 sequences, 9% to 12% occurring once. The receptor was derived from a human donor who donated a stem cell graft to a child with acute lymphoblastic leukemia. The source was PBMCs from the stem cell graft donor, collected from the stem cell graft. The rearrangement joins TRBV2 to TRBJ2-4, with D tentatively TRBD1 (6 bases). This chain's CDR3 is CASSTGQFQNIQYF. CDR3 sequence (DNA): TGTGCCAGCAGTACAGGACAGTTCCAAAACATTCAGTACTTC. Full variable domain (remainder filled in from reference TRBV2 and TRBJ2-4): EPEVTQTPSHQVTQMGQEVILRCVPISNHLYFYWYRQILGQKVEFLVSFYNNEISEKSEIFDDQFSVERPDGSNFTLKIRSTKLEDSAMYFCASSTGQFQNIQYFGAGTRLSVL.